This is a list of T cell receptor beta chains from one sample in a study of shared T cell receptors in the human thymus. Data came from immunoSEQ multiplex PCR; TCRdb stores just in-frame clones and leaves some out. This table has 640,000 or so clones, 80% to 90% appearing once. In addition, the sample was reused for a study of human thymus T cells.

The material sequenced was thymocytes. The receptors derive from a boy in the first two years of life with a congenital heart defect. Both conserved end residues are trimmed from each CDR3. Rows give clone size only sometimes, using once, few, many, or a class for an expanded clone.

cdr3_aa: ASSQDPQGETQY
v_call: TRBV4-3
clone_size: -
j_call: TRBJ2-5

cdr3_aa: ASSGLADVTHNNEQF
v_call: TRBV4-3
clone_size: -
j_call: TRBJ2-1

cdr3_aa: ASNPRGEGSYEQY
v_call: TRBV6-5
clone_size: -
j_call: TRBJ2-7

cdr3_aa: ASTGREPYEQY
v_call: TRBV6-1
clone_size: -
j_call: TRBJ2-7

cdr3_aa: ASSIGERQGLYEQY
v_call: TRBV19
clone_size: -
j_call: TRBJ2-7

cdr3_aa: ASSRFSYNSPLH
v_call: TRBV6-6
clone_size: -
j_call: TRBJ1-6

cdr3_aa: ASSPTPFRETTDTQY
v_call: TRBV7-6
clone_size: -
j_call: TRBJ2-3

cdr3_aa: ASSFKAGRQY
v_call: TRBV19
clone_size: few
j_call: TRBJ2-7

cdr3_aa: ASSYRRDRAYGYT
v_call: TRBV6-5
clone_size: -
j_call: TRBJ1-2

cdr3_aa: ASSLSLGLVSTDTQY
v_call: TRBV27
clone_size: -
j_call: TRBJ2-3

cdr3_aa: ASRPQGGSADTQY
v_call: TRBV19
clone_size: -
j_call: TRBJ2-3

cdr3_aa: ASSYQQVFGTDTQY
v_call: TRBV6-5
clone_size: -
j_call: TRBJ2-3

cdr3_aa: ASSHSFPSGGSAADNEQF
v_call: TRBV14
clone_size: -
j_call: TRBJ2-1

cdr3_aa: ASSLAARKTGGRSGYT
v_call: TRBV11-2
clone_size: -
j_call: TRBJ1-2

cdr3_aa: ASSLESGTDTQY
v_call: TRBV5-6
clone_size: -
j_call: TRBJ2-3

cdr3_aa: AWSRTGGTEAF
v_call: TRBV30
clone_size: -
j_call: TRBJ1-1

cdr3_aa: ASSPREGLSEQY
v_call: TRBV27
clone_size: -
j_call: TRBJ2-7

cdr3_aa: ASSLGGGAVNEQF
v_call: TRBV7-3
clone_size: once
j_call: TRBJ2-1

cdr3_aa: ASSQGRAPNTDTQY
v_call: TRBV9
clone_size: -
j_call: TRBJ2-3

cdr3_aa: ASRSGTGGWQPQH
v_call: TRBV19
clone_size: -
j_call: TRBJ1-5

cdr3_aa: ASSLIERSTDTQY
v_call: TRBV5-1
clone_size: -
j_call: TRBJ2-3

cdr3_aa: SGGYLQGSRGYT
v_call: TRBV29-1
clone_size: once
j_call: TRBJ1-2

cdr3_aa: ATRPGQHSYEQY
v_call: TRBV28
clone_size: -
j_call: TRBJ2-7

cdr3_aa: ASSSAGAEQF
v_call: TRBV4-1
clone_size: -
j_call: TRBJ2-1

cdr3_aa: AWNKGHTEAF
v_call: TRBV30
clone_size: -
j_call: TRBJ1-1

cdr3_aa: ASSLGVQGAKNIQY
v_call: TRBV7-2
clone_size: -
j_call: TRBJ2-4

cdr3_aa: ASSQGGHGPLIYGYT
v_call: TRBV14
clone_size: -
j_call: TRBJ1-2

cdr3_aa: SAFRGYT
v_call: TRBV20-1
clone_size: -
j_call: TRBJ1-2

cdr3_aa: ASSHDMPRYRPQH
v_call: TRBV18
clone_size: -
j_call: TRBJ1-5

cdr3_aa: ASSFGGTGDQPQH
v_call: TRBV28
clone_size: -
j_call: TRBJ1-5

cdr3_aa: ASSQALGQGYNSPLH
v_call: TRBV4-3
clone_size: -
j_call: TRBJ1-6

cdr3_aa: ASSQATGLGMDSPLH
v_call: TRBV14
clone_size: -
j_call: TRBJ1-6

cdr3_aa: ASSPLAGGNYNEQF
v_call: TRBV4-1
clone_size: -
j_call: TRBJ2-1

cdr3_aa: ASGLVLNDRGNYGYT
v_call: TRBV12-5
clone_size: once
j_call: TRBJ1-2

cdr3_aa: ASSLVQGANYEQY
v_call: TRBV5-5
clone_size: -
j_call: TRBJ2-7

cdr3_aa: SATGPGGNEQF
v_call: TRBV29-1
clone_size: -
j_call: TRBJ2-1

cdr3_aa: ASSYSWGGSTDTQY
v_call: TRBV6-6
clone_size: -
j_call: TRBJ2-3

cdr3_aa: ASRLLGDSGTYEQY
v_call: TRBV5-8
clone_size: -
j_call: TRBJ2-7

cdr3_aa: ASSLGLAATEAF
v_call: TRBV11-2
clone_size: -
j_call: TRBJ1-1

cdr3_aa: AMEGQGAPEAF
v_call: TRBV2
clone_size: -
j_call: TRBJ1-1

cdr3_aa: ASSGPNSNQPQH
v_call: TRBV25-1
clone_size: -
j_call: TRBJ1-5

cdr3_aa: ASSEAAVNYGYT
v_call: TRBV25-1
clone_size: -
j_call: TRBJ1-2

cdr3_aa: ASSKIAGNTEAF
v_call: TRBV28
clone_size: -
j_call: TRBJ1-1